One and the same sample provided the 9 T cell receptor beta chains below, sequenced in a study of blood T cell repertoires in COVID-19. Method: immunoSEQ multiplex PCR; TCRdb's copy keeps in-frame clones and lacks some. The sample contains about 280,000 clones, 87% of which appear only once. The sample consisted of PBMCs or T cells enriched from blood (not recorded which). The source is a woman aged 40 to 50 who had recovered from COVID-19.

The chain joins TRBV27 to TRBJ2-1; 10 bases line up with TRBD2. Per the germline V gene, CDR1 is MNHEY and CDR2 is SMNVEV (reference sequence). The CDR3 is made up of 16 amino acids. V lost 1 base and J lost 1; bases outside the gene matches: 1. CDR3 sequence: CASSLWTSGSYNEQFF. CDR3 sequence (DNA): TGTGCCAGCAGTTTATGGACTAGCGGATCCTACAATGAGCAGTTCTTC.

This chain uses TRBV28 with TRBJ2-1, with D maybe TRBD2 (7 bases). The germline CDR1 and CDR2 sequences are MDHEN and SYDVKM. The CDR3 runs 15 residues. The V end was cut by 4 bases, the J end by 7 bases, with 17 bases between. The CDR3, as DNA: TGTGCCAGCAGTTCCCTCAGGGCGGGGGCAAATGAGCAGTTCTTC. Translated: CASSSLRAGANEQFF. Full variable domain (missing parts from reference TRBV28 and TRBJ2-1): DVKVTQSSRYLVKRTGEKVFLECVQDMDHENMFWYRQDPGLGLRLIYFSYDVKMKEKGDIPEGYSVSREKKERFSLILESASTNQTSMYLCASSSLRAGANEQFFGPGTRLTVL.

The chain's CDR3 is CASSPRGLAGVIGELFF. CDR3 nucleotides: TGTGCCAGCTCACCGCGAGGACTAGCGGGAGTTATCGGGGAGCTGTTTTTT. This rearrangement joins TRBV18 to TRBJ2-2; 13 bases fit TRBD2. With V trimmed by 3 bases and J by 7 bases, 8 bases remained unmatched. Germline V gene sequence: CDR1 KGHSH, CDR2 LQKENI. The CDR3 has 17 residues.

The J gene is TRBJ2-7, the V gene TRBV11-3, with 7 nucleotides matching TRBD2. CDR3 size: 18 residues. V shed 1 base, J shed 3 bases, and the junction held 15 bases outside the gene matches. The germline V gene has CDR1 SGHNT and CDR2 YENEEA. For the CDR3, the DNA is TGTGCCAGCAGCTTAGGGTTTGAGAACGGGACTAAGGACTACGAGCAGTACTTC. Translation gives CASSLGFENGTKDYEQYF.

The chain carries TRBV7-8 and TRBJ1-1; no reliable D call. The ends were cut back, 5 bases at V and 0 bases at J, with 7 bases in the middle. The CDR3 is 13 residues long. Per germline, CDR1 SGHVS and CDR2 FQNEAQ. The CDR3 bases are TGTGCCAGCAGCCCGAGATTGAACACTGAAGCTTTCTTT. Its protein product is CASSPRLNTEAFF.

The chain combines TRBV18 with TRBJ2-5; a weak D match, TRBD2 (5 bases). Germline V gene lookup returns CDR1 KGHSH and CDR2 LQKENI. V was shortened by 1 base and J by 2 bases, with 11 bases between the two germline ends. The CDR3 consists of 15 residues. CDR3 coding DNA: TGTGCCAGCTCACCACTGAAAAGCGGACAAGAGACCCAGTACTTC. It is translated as CASSPLKSGQETQYF. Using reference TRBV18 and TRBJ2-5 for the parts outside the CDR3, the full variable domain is NAGVMQNPRHLVRRRGQEARLRCSPMKGHSHVYWYRQLPEEGLKFMVYLQKENIIDESGMPKERFSAEFPKEGPSILRIQQVVRGDSAAYFCASSPLKSGQETQYFGPGTRLLVL.

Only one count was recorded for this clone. The CDR3: CASGRQGASRNEQFF. The CDR3 DNA reads TGTGCCAGCGGGAGACAGGGGGCTAGTCGCAATGAGCAGTTCTTC. The chain combines TRBV6-6 with TRBJ2-1, with 10 bases aligning to TRBD1. The CDR3 covers 15 residues. The V gene end was trimmed by 8 bases and the J gene end by 6 bases; junction bases not matched to a gene: 10. Germline V lookup: CDR1 MNHNY, CDR2 SVGAGI (reference sequence).

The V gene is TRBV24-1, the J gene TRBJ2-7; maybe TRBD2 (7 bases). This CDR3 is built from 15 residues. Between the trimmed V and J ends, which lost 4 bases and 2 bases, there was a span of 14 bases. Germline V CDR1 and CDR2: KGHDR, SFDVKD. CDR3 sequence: CATSDPRGATYEQYF. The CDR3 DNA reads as TGTGCCACCAGTGACCCACGGGGGGCAACCTACGAGCAGTACTTC.

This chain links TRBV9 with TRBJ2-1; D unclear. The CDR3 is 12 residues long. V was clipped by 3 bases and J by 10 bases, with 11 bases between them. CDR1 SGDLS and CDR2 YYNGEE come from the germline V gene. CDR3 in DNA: TGTGCCAGCAGCGACGGTGGAGTGGAGCAGTTCTTC. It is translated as CASSDGGVEQFF.